This T cell receptor (beta chain) was captured by sequencing in a study of blood T cells in healthy people across ages. With respect to this clonotype: Sequence at one end of the junction differs from germline and may be a read error.

Germline V gene data show CDR1 as MNHEY and CDR2 as SMNVEV (reference sequence). The CDR3 covers 16 residues. A second about 6 to 12 cycle PCR used barcoded and J-beta primers. TCRdb redid the calling of the 5' RACE reads with MiXCR, one entry per CDR3 protein. The sample consists of roughly 680,000 distinct CDR3 sequences, under 65% of them appearing once. This sequence originates from a woman of 80 years or more in good health. The sequenced material came from blood. This chain joins TRBV27 and TRBJ1-2, with D hard to call. CDR3 loop: CANSRGPGLPSGGYTF. The CDR3 DNA reads as TGTGCCAACAGTAGAGGACCCGGGCTACCCTCTGGGGGCTACACCTTC.